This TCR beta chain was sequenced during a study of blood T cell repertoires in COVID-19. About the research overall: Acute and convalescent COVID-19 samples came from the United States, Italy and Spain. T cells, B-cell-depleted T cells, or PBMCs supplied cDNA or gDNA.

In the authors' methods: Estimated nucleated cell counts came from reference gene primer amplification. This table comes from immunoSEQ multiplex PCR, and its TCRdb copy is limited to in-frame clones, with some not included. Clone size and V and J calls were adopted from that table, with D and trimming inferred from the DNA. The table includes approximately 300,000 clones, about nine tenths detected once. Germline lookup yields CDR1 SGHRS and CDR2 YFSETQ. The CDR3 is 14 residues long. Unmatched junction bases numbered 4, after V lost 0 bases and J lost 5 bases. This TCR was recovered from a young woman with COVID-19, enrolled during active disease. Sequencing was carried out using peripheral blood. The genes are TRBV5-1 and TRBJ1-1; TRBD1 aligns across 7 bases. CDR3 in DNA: TGCGCCAGCAGCTTGGCCAGGGGGAATACTGAAGCTTTCTTT. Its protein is CASSLARGNTEAFF.